The following is a T cell receptor (beta chain) sequence with its context. The treatment is: randomized to nivolumab then ipilimumab (arm A) or the reverse (arm B). The table came from immunoSEQ multiplex PCR; TCRdb's copy has only in-frame clones and leaves some out. Of approximately 14,000 clones in the sample, over 50% were seen once. The data derive from a study of sequential checkpoint blockade in melanoma. Study summary: Randomization was 1:1 between first-line nivolumab→ipilimumab and ipilimumab→nivolumab. Maintenance nivolumab came after either treatment sequence.

The CDR3 runs 15 residues. From germline, CDR1 is SGDLS and CDR2 YYNGEE. Trimming removed 2 bases from V and 2 bases from J; junction bases left unmatched: 5. This TCR was recovered from a human donor with melanoma. This material consisted of CD8+ T cells sorted from blood (inferred from file names), taken from a patient given nivolumab and ipilimumab in sequence. The chain has TRBV9 and TRBJ2-7, with TRBD1 identical over 9 bases. The CDR3 region has the DNA TGTGCCAGCAGCGTTGGTACAGGGGGCGCCTACGAGCAGTACTTC. Translating it yields CASSVGTGGAYEQYF.